This is a list of T cell receptor beta chains from one sample in a study of beta chain features in type 1 diabetes. The data were produced by immunoSEQ multiplex PCR, yet TCRdb's version contains in-frame clones alone and is incomplete. The data contain 900,000 or so clones, roughly 15% of them singletons. Sequencing input: naive CD4+ T cells from blood. The receptors stem from a woman aged 18-30 years in good health. Each CDR3 is given with its conserved first and last residue. The D gene is left open where the match is weak. Rows give clone size only sometimes, using once, few, many, or a class for an expanded clone.

v_call: TRBV9
d_call: -
clone_size: few
j_call: TRBJ2-7
cdr3_aa: CASSIGVGQLTYEQYF
cdr3_nt: TGTGCCAGCAGCATCGGCGTCGGACAGTTGACCTACGAGCAGTACTTC

v_call: TRBV27
d_call: TRBD1
clone_size: few
j_call: TRBJ1-2
cdr3_aa: CASSYRGRRGYTF
cdr3_nt: TGTGCCAGCAGTTACAGGGGGCGGAGGGGCTACACCTTC

v_call: TRBV10-3
d_call: TRBD2
clone_size: -
j_call: TRBJ2-3
cdr3_aa: CAISGILLAGGTDTQYF
cdr3_nt: TGTGCCATCAGCGGGATCCTACTAGCGGGAGGGACAGATACGCAGTATTTT

v_call: TRBV25-1
d_call: -
clone_size: few
j_call: TRBJ2-3
cdr3_aa: CASSEWRAATDTQYF
cdr3_nt: TGTGCCAGCAGTGAATGGCGAGCGGCCACAGATACGCAGTATTTT

v_call: TRBV15
d_call: TRBD2
clone_size: -
j_call: TRBJ2-5
cdr3_aa: CATSRDRMTSGKYQETQYF
cdr3_nt: TGTGCCACCAGCAGAGATCGTATGACTAGCGGGAAATACCAAGAGACCCAGTACTTC

v_call: TRBV5-1
d_call: -
clone_size: -
j_call: TRBJ2-6
cdr3_aa: CASSLRGAGANVLTF
cdr3_nt: TGCGCCAGCAGCCTGAGGGGAGCTGGGGCCAACGTCCTGACTTTC

v_call: TRBV15
d_call: TRBD2
clone_size: -
j_call: TRBJ2-1
cdr3_aa: CATSREPSGKNEQFF
cdr3_nt: TGTGCCACCAGCAGAGAGCCTAGCGGGAAGAATGAGCAGTTCTTC

v_call: TRBV5-4
d_call: TRBD1
clone_size: -
j_call: TRBJ2-6
cdr3_aa: CASSLGQGESNVLTF
cdr3_nt: TGTGCCAGCAGCTTGGGTCAGGGGGAATCCAACGTCCTGACTTTC

v_call: TRBV5-1
d_call: -
clone_size: few
j_call: TRBJ2-7
cdr3_aa: CASSQGDRTSAHEQYF
cdr3_nt: TGCGCCAGCAGCCAAGGAGACAGGACTTCCGCCCACGAGCAGTACTTC

v_call: TRBV7-3
d_call: -
clone_size: few
j_call: TRBJ2-1
cdr3_aa: CASSLVIGPYNEQFF
cdr3_nt: TGTGCCAGCAGCTTAGTGATAGGGCCCTACAATGAGCAGTTCTTC

v_call: TRBV5-4
d_call: TRBD2
clone_size: -
j_call: TRBJ2-5
cdr3_aa: CASRDGTSRKETQYF
cdr3_nt: TGTGCCAGCAGGGACGGGACTAGCAGAAAAGAGACCCAGTACTTC

v_call: TRBV7-2
d_call: -
clone_size: few
j_call: TRBJ1-1
cdr3_aa: CASSSDRNTEAFF
cdr3_nt: TGTGCCAGCAGCTCCGACCGTAACACTGAAGCTTTCTTT

v_call: TRBV4-3
d_call: -
clone_size: -
j_call: TRBJ2-1
cdr3_aa: CASSQALETFNEQFF
cdr3_nt: TGCGCCAGCAGCCAAGCCTTGGAGACTTTCAATGAGCAGTTCTTC

v_call: TRBV28
d_call: -
clone_size: -
j_call: TRBJ2-3
cdr3_aa: CASLGWTDTQYF
cdr3_nt: TGTGCCAGTCTAGGCTGGACAGATACGCAGTATTTT

v_call: TRBV20-1
d_call: -
clone_size: few
j_call: TRBJ1-1
cdr3_aa: CSARADEAFF
cdr3_nt: TGCAGTGCTAGAGCTGATGAAGCTTTCTTT

v_call: TRBV5-1
d_call: TRBD1
clone_size: -
j_call: TRBJ2-1
cdr3_aa: CASSWGQVYNEQFF
cdr3_nt: TGCGCCAGCAGCTGGGGACAGGTCTACAATGAGCAGTTCTTC

v_call: TRBV4-3
d_call: -
clone_size: -
j_call: TRBJ1-2
cdr3_aa: CASSQAGATNYGYTF
cdr3_nt: TGCGCCAGCAGCCAAGCTGGGGCCACCAACTATGGCTACACCTTC

v_call: TRBV6-5
d_call: TRBD1
clone_size: -
j_call: TRBJ2-1
cdr3_aa: CASRDRDRLSNEQFF
cdr3_nt: TGTGCCAGCAGGGACCGGGACAGGCTAAGCAATGAGCAGTTCTTC

v_call: TRBV23-1
d_call: -
clone_size: -
j_call: TRBJ1-4
cdr3_aa: CASSAINYQGPKLPTNEKLFF
cdr3_nt: TGCGCCAGCAGTGCAATTAACTATCAAGGGCCCAAACTCCCAACTAATGAAAAACTGTTTTTT

v_call: TRBV18
d_call: TRBD2
clone_size: few
j_call: TRBJ2-1
cdr3_aa: CASSPPNGREGNEQFF
cdr3_nt: TGTGCCAGCTCACCACCGAATGGGCGGGAGGGGAATGAGCAGTTCTTC

v_call: TRBV15
d_call: -
clone_size: -
j_call: TRBJ2-5
cdr3_aa: CATSRVLGLALHQYF
cdr3_nt: TGTGCCACCAGCAGAGTTTTAGGGCTAGCGCTTCACCAGTACTTC

v_call: TRBV25-1
d_call: TRBD2
clone_size: few
j_call: TRBJ2-1
cdr3_aa: CASSEWRRGSLYNEQFF
cdr3_nt: TGTGCCAGCAGTGAATGGAGGCGGGGGTCCCTATACAATGAGCAGTTCTTC

v_call: TRBV5-6
d_call: TRBD2
clone_size: -
j_call: TRBJ2-5
cdr3_aa: CASSRLAGGPGETQYF
cdr3_nt: TGTGCCAGCAGCAGACTAGCGGGAGGGCCTGGGGAGACCCAGTACTTC

v_call: TRBV2
d_call: -
clone_size: few
j_call: TRBJ2-7
cdr3_aa: CASSVWVEQYF
cdr3_nt: TGTGCCAGCAGTGTTTGGGTAGAGCAGTACTTC

v_call: TRBV27
d_call: TRBD2
clone_size: few
j_call: TRBJ2-1
cdr3_aa: CASSGLASHNEQFF
cdr3_nt: TGTGCCAGCAGCGGACTAGCCTCCCACAATGAGCAGTTCTTC

v_call: TRBV28
d_call: -
clone_size: few
j_call: TRBJ1-1
cdr3_aa: CASIVGETEAFF
cdr3_nt: TGTGCCAGCATAGTCGGGGAAACTGAAGCTTTCTTT

v_call: TRBV29-1
d_call: -
clone_size: -
j_call: TRBJ2-5
cdr3_aa: CSISRDQETQYF
cdr3_nt: TGCAGCATATCCAGAGATCAAGAGACCCAGTACTTC

v_call: TRBV27
d_call: -
clone_size: -
j_call: TRBJ1-1
cdr3_aa: CASSPGMIPNTEAFF
cdr3_nt: TGTGCCAGCAGTCCAGGGATGATCCCGAACACTGAAGCTTTCTTT